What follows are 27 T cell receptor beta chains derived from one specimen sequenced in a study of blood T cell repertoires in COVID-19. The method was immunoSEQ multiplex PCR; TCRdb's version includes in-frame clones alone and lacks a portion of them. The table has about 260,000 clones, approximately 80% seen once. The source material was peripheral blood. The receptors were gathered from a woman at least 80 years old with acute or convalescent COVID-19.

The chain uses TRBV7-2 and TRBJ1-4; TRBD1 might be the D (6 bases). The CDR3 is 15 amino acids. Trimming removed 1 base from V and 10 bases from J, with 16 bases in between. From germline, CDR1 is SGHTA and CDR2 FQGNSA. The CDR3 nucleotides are TGTGCCAGCAGCTTAGGGACAGTAACCCAGGGAAAACTGTTTTTT. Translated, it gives CASSLGTVTQGKLFF.

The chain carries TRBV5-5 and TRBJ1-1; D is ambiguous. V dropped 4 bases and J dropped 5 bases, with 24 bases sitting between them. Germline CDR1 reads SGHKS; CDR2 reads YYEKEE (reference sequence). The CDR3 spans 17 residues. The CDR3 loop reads CASSPGTLISVGTEAFF. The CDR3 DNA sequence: TGTGCCAGCAGCCCCGGAACCTTAATATCCGTCGGGACTGAAGCTTTCTTT.

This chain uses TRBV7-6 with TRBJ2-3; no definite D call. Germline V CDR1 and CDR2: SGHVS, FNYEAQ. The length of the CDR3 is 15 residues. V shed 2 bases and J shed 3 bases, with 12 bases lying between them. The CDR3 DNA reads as TGTGCCAGCAGCTTAAAAAGCCCTTTTACAGATACGCAGTATTTT. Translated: CASSLKSPFTDTQYF.

Here the CDR3 DNA reads TGTGCCAGCTCTCAGGGAACCCCCCGCACTGAAGCTTTCTTT. Encoded protein: CASSQGTPRTEAFF. V gene TRBV18 combines with J gene TRBJ1-1; a weak D match, TRBD1 (5 bases). Trimming took off 6 bases at V and 4 bases at J, with 15 bases between the two ends. The CDR3 covers 14 residues. The germline V gene has CDR1 KGHSH and CDR2 LQKENI.

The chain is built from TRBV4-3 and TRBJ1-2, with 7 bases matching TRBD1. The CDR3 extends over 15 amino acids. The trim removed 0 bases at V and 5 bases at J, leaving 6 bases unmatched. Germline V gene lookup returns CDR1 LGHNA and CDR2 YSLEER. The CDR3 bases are TGCGCCAGCAGCCAAGATAGAAGGGGGCAATATGGCTACACCTTC. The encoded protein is CASSQDRRGQYGYTF.

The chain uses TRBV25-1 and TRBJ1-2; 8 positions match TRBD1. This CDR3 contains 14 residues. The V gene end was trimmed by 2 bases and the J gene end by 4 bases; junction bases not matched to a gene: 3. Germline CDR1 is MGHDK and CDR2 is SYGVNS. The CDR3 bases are TGTGCCAGCAGTGAAAGGACAGGGTTCTATGGCTACACCTTC. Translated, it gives CASSERTGFYGYTF.

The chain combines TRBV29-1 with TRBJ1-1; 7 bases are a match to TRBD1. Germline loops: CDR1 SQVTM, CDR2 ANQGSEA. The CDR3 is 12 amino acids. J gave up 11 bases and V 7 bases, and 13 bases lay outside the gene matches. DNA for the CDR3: TGCAGCGCTCAGACAGGGCTCGGCTGGGCTTTCTTT. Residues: CSAQTGLGWAFF.

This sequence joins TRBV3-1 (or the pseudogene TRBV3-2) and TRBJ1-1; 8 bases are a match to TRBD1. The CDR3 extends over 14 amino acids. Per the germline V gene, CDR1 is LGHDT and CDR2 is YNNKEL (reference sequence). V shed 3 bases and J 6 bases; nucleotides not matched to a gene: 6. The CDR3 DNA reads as TGTGCCAGCAGCCACCACGGACAGGGAGCTGAAGCTTTCTTT. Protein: CASSHHGQGAEAFF.

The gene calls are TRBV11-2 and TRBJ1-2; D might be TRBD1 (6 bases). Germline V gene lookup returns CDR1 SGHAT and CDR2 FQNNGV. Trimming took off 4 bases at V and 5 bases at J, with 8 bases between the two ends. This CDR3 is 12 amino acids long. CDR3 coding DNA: TGTGCCAGCAGCTCTCAGGGGTATGGCTACACCTTC. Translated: CASSSQGYGYTF.

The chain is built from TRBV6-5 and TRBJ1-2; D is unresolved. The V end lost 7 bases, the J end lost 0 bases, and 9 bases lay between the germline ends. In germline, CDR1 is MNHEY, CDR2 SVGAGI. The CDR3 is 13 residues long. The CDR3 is CASNSAPNYGYTF. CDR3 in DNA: TGTGCCAGCAACTCCGCTCCTAACTATGGCTACACCTTC.

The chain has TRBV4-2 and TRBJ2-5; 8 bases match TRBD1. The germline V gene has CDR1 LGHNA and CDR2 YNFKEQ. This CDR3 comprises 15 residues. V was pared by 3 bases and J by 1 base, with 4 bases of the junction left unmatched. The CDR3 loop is CASSQGTGTQETQYF. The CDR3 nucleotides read TGTGCCAGCAGCCAGGGGACAGGTACCCAAGAGACCCAGTACTTC.

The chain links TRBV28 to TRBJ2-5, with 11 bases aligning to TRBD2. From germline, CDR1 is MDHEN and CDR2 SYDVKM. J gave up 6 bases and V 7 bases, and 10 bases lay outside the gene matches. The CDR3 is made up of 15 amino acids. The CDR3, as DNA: TGTGCCAGCACCCCGATGGTAGCGGGGGGGCAGACCCAGTACTTC. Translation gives CASTPMVAGGQTQYF.

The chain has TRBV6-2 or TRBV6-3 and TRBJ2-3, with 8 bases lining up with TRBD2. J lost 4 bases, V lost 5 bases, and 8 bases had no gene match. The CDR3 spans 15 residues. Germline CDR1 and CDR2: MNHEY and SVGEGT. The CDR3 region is CASSRRTSRADTQYF. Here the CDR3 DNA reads TGTGCCAGCAGTCGACGGACTAGCCGGGCAGATACGCAGTATTTT.

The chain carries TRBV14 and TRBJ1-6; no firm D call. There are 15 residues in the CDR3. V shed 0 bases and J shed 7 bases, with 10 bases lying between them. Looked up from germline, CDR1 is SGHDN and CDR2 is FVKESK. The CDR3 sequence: CASSQDLGGNSPLHF. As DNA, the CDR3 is TGTGCCAGCAGCCAAGATCTTGGCGGGAATTCACCCCTCCACTTT.

This CDR3 is CASSLWGRYNEQFF. The CDR3 DNA is TGTGCCAGCAGCCTTTGGGGGCGCTACAATGAGCAGTTCTTC. The gene calls are TRBV5-4 and TRBJ2-1; TRBD1 might be the D (6 bases). V lost 4 bases, J lost 3 bases, and 11 bases lay in between. Germline V CDR1 and CDR2: SGHNT, YYREEE (reference sequence). The CDR3 consists of 14 residues.

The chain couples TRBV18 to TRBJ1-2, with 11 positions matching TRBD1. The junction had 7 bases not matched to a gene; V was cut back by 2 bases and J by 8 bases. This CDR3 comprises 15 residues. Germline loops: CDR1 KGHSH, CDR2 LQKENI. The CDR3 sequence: CASSPNGDRGEGYTF. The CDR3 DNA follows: TGTGCCAGCTCACCAAACGGGGACAGGGGGGAAGGCTACACCTTC. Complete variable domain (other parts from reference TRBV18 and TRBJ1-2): NAGVMQNPRHLVRRRGQEARLRCSPMKGHSHVYWYRQLPEEGLKFMVYLQKENIIDESGMPKERFSAEFPKEGPSILRIQQVVRGDSAAYFCASSPNGDRGEGYTFGSGTRLTVV.

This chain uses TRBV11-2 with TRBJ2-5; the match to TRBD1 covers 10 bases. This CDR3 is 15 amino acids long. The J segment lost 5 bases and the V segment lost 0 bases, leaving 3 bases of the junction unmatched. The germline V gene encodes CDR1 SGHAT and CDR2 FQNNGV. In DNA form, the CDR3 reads TGTGCCAGCAGCTTAGATCGGGGACAGGGGGAGACCCAGTACTTC. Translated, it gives CASSLDRGQGETQYF.

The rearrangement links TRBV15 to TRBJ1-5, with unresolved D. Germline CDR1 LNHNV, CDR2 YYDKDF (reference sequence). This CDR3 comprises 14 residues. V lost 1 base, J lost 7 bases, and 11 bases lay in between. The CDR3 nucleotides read TGTGCCACCAGCAGAGGAGGTAGTATACAGCCCCAGCATTTT. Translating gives CATSRGGSIQPQHF.

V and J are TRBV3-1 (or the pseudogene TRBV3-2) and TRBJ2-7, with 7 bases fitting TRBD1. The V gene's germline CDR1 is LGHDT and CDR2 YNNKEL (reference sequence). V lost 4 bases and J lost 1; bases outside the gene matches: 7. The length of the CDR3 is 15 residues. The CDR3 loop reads CASSRGGALSYEQYF. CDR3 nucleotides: TGTGCCAGCAGCCGAGGGGGCGCGTTATCCTACGAGCAGTACTTC.

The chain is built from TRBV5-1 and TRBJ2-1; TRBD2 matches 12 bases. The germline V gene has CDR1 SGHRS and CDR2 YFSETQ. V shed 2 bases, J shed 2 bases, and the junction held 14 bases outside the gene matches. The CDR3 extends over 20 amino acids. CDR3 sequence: CASSFRGPRLAGAAYNEQFF. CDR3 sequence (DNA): TGCGCCAGCAGCTTCAGGGGGCCCCGACTAGCGGGAGCCGCCTACAATGAGCAGTTCTTC.

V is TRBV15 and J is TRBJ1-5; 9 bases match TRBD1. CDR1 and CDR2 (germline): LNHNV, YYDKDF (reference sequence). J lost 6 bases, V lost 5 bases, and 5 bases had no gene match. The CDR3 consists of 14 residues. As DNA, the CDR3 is TGTGCCACCAGCCCAGAACAGGGGGCTCAGCCCCAGCATTTT. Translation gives CATSPEQGAQPQHF.

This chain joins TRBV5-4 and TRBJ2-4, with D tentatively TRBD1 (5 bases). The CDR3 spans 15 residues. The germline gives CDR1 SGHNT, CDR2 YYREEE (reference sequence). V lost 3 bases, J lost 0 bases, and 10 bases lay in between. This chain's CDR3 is CASSSTALAKNIQYF. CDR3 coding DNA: TGTGCCAGCAGCTCGACAGCCCTAGCCAAAAACATTCAGTACTTC.

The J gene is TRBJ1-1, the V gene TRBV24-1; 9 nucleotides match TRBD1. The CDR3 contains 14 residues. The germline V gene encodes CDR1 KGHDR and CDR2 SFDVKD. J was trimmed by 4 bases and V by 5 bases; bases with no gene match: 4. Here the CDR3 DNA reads TGTGCCACCAGTGGTTACAGGGGGCGCACTGAAGCTTTCTTT. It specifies CATSGYRGRTEAFF.

In DNA, the CDR3 is TGTGCCAGCAGCCCGGACAGGGCTCCGAAGGACTATGGCTACACCTTC. Amino acids: CASSPDRAPKDYGYTF. The V gene is TRBV4-2, the J gene TRBJ1-2; 8 bases are a match to TRBD1. Germline V lookup: CDR1 LGHNA, CDR2 YNFKEQ. V was clipped by 4 bases and J by 3 bases; unmatched bases: 10. The length of the CDR3 is 16 residues.

CDR3 in DNA: TGCGCCAGCAGCCAAACCCAGAGAGGCAGGGCCGGAACGGCTGAAGCTTTCTTT. This translates into CASSQTQRGRAGTAEAFF. J is TRBJ1-1 and V is TRBV4-3; a possible D gene is TRBD1 (5 bases). This CDR3 contains 18 residues. The germline V gene has CDR1 LGHNA and CDR2 YSLEER. Deletions cut 2 bases from V and 6 bases from J, with 25 bases between.

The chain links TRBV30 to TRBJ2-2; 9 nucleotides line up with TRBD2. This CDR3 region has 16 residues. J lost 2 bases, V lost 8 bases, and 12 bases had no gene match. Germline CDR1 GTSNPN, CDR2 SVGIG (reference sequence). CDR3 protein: CAPWRGGKANTGELFF. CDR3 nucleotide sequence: TGTGCCCCATGGCGGGGGGGCAAGGCCAACACCGGGGAGCTGTTTTTT.

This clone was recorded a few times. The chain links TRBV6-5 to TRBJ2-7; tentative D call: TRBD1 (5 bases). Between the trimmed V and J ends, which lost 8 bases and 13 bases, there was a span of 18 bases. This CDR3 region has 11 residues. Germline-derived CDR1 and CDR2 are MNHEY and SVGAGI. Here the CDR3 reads CASQASGRQYF. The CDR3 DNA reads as TGTGCCAGCCAGGCCTCAGGGCGACAATACTTC.